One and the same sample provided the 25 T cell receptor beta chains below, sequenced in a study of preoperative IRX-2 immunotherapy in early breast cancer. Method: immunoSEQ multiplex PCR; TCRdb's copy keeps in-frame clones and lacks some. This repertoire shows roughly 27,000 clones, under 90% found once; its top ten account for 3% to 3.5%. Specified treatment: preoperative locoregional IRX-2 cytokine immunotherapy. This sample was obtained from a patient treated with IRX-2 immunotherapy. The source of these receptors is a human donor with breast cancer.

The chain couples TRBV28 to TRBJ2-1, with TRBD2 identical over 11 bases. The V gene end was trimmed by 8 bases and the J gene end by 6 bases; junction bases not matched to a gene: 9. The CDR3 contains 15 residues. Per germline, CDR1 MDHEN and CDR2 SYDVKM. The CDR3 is CASGLAGGGVNEQFF. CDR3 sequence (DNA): TGTGCCAGCGGGCTAGCGGGAGGAGGGGTCAATGAGCAGTTCTTC.

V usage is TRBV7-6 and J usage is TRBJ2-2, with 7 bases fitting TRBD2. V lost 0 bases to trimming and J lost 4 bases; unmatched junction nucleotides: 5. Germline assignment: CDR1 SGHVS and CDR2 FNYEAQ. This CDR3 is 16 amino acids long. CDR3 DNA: TGTGCCAGCAGCTTAGCCGGGGGAGGGGTCACCGGGGAGCTGTTTTTT. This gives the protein CASSLAGGGVTGELFF. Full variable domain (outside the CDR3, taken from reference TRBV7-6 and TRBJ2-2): GAGVSQSPRYKVTKRGQDVALRCDPISGHVSLYWYRQALGQGPEFLTYFNYEAQQDKSGLPNDRFSAERPEGSISTLTIQRTEQRDSAMYRCASSLAGGGVTGELFFGEGSRLTVL.

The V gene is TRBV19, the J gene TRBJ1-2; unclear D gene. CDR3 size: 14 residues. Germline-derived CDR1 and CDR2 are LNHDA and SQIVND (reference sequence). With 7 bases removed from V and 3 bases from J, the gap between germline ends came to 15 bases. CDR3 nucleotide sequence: TGTGCCAGTACCTTAAGCCGGGCTCACTATGGCTACACCTTC. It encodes CASTLSRAHYGYTF.

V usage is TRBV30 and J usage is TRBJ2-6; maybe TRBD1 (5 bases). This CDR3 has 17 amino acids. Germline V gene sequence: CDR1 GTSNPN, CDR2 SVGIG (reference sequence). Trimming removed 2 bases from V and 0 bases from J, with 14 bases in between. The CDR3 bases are TGTGCCTGGAGTTGGGTCGGACAATCCTCTGGGGCCAACGTCCTGACTTTC. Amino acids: CAWSWVGQSSGANVLTF. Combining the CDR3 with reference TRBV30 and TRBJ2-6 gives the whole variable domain SQTIHQWPATLVQPVGSPLSLECTVEGTSNPNLYWYRQAAGRGLQLLFYSVGIGQISSEVPQNLSASRPQDRQFILSSKKLLLSDSGFYLCAWSWVGQSSGANVLTFGAGSRLTVL.

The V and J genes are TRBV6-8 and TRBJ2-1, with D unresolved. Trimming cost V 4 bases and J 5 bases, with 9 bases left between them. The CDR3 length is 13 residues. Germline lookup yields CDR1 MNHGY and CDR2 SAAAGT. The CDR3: CASSSLRDNEQFF. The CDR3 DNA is TGTGCCAGCAGTTCCCTCAGAGACAATGAGCAGTTCTTC.

DNA of the CDR3: TGTGCCAGCAGTTACTCGACCCCCTCCTGGGGGTCCGGAAACACCATATATTTT. This gives the protein CASSYSTPSWGSGNTIYF. V is TRBV6-8 and J is TRBJ1-3; tentatively, D is TRBD1 (5 bases). Looked up from germline, CDR1 is MNHGY and CDR2 is SAAAGT. The CDR3 consists of 18 residues. V gave up 0 bases and J gave up 4 bases, with 19 bases separating them.

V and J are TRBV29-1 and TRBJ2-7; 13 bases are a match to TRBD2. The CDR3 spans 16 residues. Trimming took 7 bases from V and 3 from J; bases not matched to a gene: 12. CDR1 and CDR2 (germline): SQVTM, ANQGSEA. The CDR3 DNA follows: TGCAGCGCTAGACTAGCGGGGGGCGCCGGGGTCTACGAGCAGTACTTC. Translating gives CSARLAGGAGVYEQYF.

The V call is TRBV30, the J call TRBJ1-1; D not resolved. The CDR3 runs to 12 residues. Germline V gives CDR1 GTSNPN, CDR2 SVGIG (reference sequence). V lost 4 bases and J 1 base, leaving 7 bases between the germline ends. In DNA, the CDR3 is TGTGCCTGGATAGCAAGGAACACTGAAGCTTTCTTT. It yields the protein CAWIARNTEAFF.

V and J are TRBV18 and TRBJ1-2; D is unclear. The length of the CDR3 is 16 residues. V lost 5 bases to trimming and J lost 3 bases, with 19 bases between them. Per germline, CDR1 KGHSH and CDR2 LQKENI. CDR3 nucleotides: TGTGCCAGCTCAACGCTTCTCGCCTACTCGGACTATGGCTACACCTTC. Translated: CASSTLLAYSDYGYTF.

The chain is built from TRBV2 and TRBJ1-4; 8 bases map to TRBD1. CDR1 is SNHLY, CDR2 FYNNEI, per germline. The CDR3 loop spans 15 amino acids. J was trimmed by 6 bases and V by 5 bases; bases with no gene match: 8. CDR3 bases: TGTGCCAGCAGTCGACAGGGGATCCTTTATGAAAAACTGTTTTTT. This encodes CASSRQGILYEKLFF. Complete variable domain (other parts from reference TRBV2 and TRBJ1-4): EPEVTQTPSHQVTQMGQEVILRCVPISNHLYFYWYRQILGQKVEFLVSFYNNEISEKSEIFDDQFSVERPDGSNFTLKIRSTKLEDSAMYFCASSRQGILYEKLFFGSGTQLSVL.

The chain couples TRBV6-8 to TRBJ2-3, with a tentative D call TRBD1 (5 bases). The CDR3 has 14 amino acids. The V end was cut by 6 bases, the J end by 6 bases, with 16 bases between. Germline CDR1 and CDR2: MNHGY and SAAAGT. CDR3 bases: TGTGCCAGCAGATCAGGGATCTCTAGGGATACGCAGTATTTT. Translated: CASRSGISRDTQYF.

The CDR3 sequence: CASSPMGGMRRTGELFF. CDR3 DNA sequence: TGTGCCAGCAGCCCCATGGGCGGGATGCGGCGTACCGGGGAGCTGTTTTTT. The chain is built from TRBV7-8 and TRBJ2-2, with D perhaps matching TRBD2 (6 bases). Germline CDR1 and CDR2: SGHVS and FQNEAQ. Trimming stripped 5 bases from V and 5 bases from J, with 21 bases between. This CDR3 has 17 amino acids. Filled out from reference TRBV7-8 and TRBJ2-2, the complete variable domain reads GAGVSQSPRYKVAKRGQDVALRCDPISGHVSLFWYQQALGQGPEFLTYFQNEAQLDKSGLPSDRFFAERPEGSVSTLKIQRTQQEDSAVYLCASSPMGGMRRTGELFFGEGSRLTVL.

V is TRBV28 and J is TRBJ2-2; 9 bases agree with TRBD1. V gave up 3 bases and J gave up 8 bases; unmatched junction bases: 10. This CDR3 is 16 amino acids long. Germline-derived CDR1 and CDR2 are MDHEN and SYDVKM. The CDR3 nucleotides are TGTGCCAGCAGTTTTCCGGGACAGGGACTGTTAGGGGAGCTGTTTTTT. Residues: CASSFPGQGLLGELFF.

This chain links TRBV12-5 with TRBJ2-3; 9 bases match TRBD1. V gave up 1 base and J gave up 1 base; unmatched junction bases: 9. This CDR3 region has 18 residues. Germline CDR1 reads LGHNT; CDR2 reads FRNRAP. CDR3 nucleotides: TGTGCTAGTGGTTTGGCCCCCGGGGACAGGGTGCGCACAGATACGCAGTATTTT. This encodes CASGLAPGDRVRTDTQYF.

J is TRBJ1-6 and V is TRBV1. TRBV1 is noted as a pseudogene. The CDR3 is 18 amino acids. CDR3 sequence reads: CASSHRTLNGQGNSPLHF. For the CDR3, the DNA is TGCGCCAGCAGCCACCGAACCTTGAACGGCCAAGGAAATTCACCCCTCCACTTT.

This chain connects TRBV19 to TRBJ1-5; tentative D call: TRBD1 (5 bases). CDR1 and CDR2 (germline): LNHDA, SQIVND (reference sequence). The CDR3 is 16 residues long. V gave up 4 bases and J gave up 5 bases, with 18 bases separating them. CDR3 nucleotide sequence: TGTGCCAGTAGTACCCCCTTCCAGGGAGGCTATCAGCCCCAGCATTTT. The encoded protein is CASSTPFQGGYQPQHF.

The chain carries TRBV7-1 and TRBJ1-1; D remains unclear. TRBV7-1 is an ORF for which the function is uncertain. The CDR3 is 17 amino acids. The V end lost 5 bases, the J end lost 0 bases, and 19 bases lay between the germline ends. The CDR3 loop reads CASSPPPAGRMNTEAFF. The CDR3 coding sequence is TGTGCCAGCAGCCCACCCCCCGCAGGCCGTATGAACACTGAAGCTTTCTTT.

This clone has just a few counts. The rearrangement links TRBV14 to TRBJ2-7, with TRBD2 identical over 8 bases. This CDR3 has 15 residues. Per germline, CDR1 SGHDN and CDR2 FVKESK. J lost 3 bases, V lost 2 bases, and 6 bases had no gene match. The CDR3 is CASSQLAGPGYEQYF. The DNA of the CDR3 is TGTGCCAGCAGCCAACTAGCGGGTCCTGGCTACGAGCAGTACTTC.

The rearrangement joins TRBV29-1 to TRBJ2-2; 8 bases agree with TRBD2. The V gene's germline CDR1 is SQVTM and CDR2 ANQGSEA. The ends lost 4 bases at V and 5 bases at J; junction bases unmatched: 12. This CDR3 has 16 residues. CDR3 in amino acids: CSVAGTSGLGTGELFF. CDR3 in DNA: TGCAGCGTTGCGGGTACTAGCGGACTTGGTACCGGGGAGCTGTTTTTT.

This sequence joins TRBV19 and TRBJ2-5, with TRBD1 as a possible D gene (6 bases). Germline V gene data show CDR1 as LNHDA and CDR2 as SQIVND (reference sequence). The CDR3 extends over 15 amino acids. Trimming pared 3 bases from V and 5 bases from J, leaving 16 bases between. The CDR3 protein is CASSIGAGEWETQYF. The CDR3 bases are TGTGCCAGTAGTATCGGGGCAGGGGAATGGGAGACCCAGTACTTC.

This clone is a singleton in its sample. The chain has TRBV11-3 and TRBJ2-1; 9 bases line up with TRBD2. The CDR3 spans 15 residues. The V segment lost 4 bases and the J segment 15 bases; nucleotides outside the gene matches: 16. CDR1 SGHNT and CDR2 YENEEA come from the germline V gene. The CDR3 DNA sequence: TGTGCCAGCAGCTCTCTAAAGGGCGGGGGGGGCCCTGCGTTCTTC. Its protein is CASSSLKGGGGPAFF.

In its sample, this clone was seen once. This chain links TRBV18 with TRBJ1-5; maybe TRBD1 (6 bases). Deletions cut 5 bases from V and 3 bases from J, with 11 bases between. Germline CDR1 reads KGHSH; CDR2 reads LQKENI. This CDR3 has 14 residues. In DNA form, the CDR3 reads TGTGCCAGCTCATCACAGGGTTACAATCAGCCCCAGCATTTT. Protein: CASSSQGYNQPQHF.

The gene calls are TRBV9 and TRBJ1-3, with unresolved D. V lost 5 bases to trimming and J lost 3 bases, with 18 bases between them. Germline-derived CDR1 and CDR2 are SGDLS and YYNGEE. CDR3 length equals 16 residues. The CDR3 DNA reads TGTGCCAGCAGTGAAGTCGGTTTGGGTCTTGGAAACACCATATATTTT. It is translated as CASSEVGLGLGNTIYF.

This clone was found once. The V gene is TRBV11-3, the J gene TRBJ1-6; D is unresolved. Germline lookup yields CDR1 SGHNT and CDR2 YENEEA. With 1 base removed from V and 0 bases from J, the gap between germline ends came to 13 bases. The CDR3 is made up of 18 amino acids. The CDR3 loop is CASSLVGPTSSYNSPLHF. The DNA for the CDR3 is TGTGCCAGCAGCTTAGTTGGTCCCACCAGCTCCTATAATTCACCCCTCCACTTT.

The DNA of the CDR3 is TGCAGCGCCGGAGACAGGGTCTATGGCTACACCTTC. Translated, it gives CSAGDRVYGYTF. The chain carries TRBV29-1 and TRBJ1-2; 7 bases fit TRBD1. Germline CDR1 is SQVTM and CDR2 is ANQGSEA. The trim removed 7 bases at V and 4 bases at J, leaving 6 bases unmatched. The CDR3 sequence is 12 residues long.